This T cell receptor (beta chain) is from a study of regulatory T cells in long-lasting Graves disease (dated by TCRdb to 2020 to 2023). With regard to the full study: In the newly diagnosed Graves' disease group, patients had been taking antithyroid drugs for less than 3 months. Peripheral blood TCR sequencing and RNA sequencing compared persistent Graves' disease patients with newly diagnosed Graves' disease patients. The study was registered as a clinical trial and conducted in China. A total of about 33 samples underwent TCR sequencing, from 13 patients with persistent Graves' disease and approximately 20 patients with newly diagnosed Graves' disease.

This clonotype has at least ten counts. Its binding antigen is unknown. Base qualities are not recorded, but no much larger clone differs from it by a single base. On the study overall, not on this receptor specifically: TRBV28, TRBJ1-2 and TRBJ2-5 were preferentially used in persistent disease, while TRBV20-1 and TRBJ2-1 were favored in newly diagnosed disease. The small sample size was acknowledged by the authors as a limitation that may reduce accuracy. Because the primary lesion, thyroid tissue, could not be accessed, the study looked at peripheral blood alone. Only the TCR beta chain was sequenced and analyzed. Persistent patients shared more public clonotypes among themselves (around 3,000) than newly diagnosed patients did (approximately 900). Compared with newly diagnosed patients, patients with persistent Graves' disease had lower TCR Shannon entropy and fewer highly expanded clones, which suggests clonal expansion.

V lost 1 base and J lost 1 base; the stretch between them is 10 bases long. The CDR3 goes from the cysteine to the phenylalanine over 14 residues. This entry keeps only the CDR3 DNA: 42 bases, framed from base 1. CDR1 and CDR2, per the germline V gene (reference sequence), are DFQATT and SNEGSKA. The library was obtained by multiplex PCR. For sequencing, an Illumina HiSeq 4000 was employed. iRepertoire HTBI primers and Arm-PCR amplification of CDR3 regions were used to construct TCR beta libraries. Before sequencing, the PCR products underwent gel purification. The published analysis was carried out like this. Gene usage analysis of CDR3 amino acid clonotypes relied on the 60 or so TRBV and around 13 TRBJ segments identified across samples. COPE and FqMerger were used to merge the filtered high-quality paired reads into contigs. Contigs were aligned with BLAST to IMGT TRBV, TRBD and TRBJ reference genes, and CDR3 was defined per IMGT. Any clonotype with a frequency above 0.1% was classified as a highly expanded clone. Shannon entropy served as the measure of repertoire diversity, while the Gini coefficient captured V-J evenness. A clonotype found in more than one individual was treated as public. The public sequencing data were trimmed at Q25 with fastp and processed into clonotypes with MiXCR by TCRdb, which kept only in-frame beta chains. A single entry per CDR3 protein holds the most common genes and DNA from its merged rows. TCRdb assigned the V and J calls; the authors' analysis was not used. The sample table holds 530,000 or so distinct CDR3 sequences, of which about 15% were seen once. The ten largest clones represent more than 10% of the sample.

The time point label for this specimen denotes: newly diagnosed GD, antithyroid drugs for less than 3 months. For both TCR sequencing and RNA sequencing, RNA was extracted from PBMCs in TRIzol. The diagnosis of Graves' disease was made according to American Thyroid Association guidelines. Recruitment of patients was carried out at an endocrinology department in Xi'an, China. Each patient gave approximately 9 milliliters of peripheral blood, collected in an EDTA anticoagulant tube. PBMCs were isolated by Ficoll Paque Plus density gradient separation without further T cell sorting. An Agilent 2100 Bioanalyzer and agarose gel were used to check RNA quality, and a NanoDrop 2000 was used to measure RNA concentration. This same sample was also taken into another study, of T cells in Graves' hyperthyroidism and ophthalmopathy. As noted in the second study: Graves' hyperthyroidism was defined as stable when no progression to ophthalmopathy occurred over 18 months of follow-up. Hyperthyroidism patients were newly diagnosed, with disease duration under 2 months, and aged 18 to 65 years. The study excluded patients with uncontrolled infections, other autoimmune diseases, pregnancy or lactation. Diagnoses were established on the basis of clinical symptoms, serum thyroxine and TRAb, thyroid ultrasound, and orbital computed tomography. The first round of RT-PCR for the TCR CDR3 was performed with the HTBI primer set and the Qiagen OneStep RT-PCR kit. Most expanded thyroid clonotypes (frequency above 0.001) were also detected in blood, a finding suggesting that blood repertoires may reflect thyroid immune responses. Ophthalmopathy was separated from stable hyperthyroidism by a 13 V-J signature model, with approximately 90% sensitivity and 81% to 82% specificity obtained in cross-validation and 80%/75% obtained in testing. In validation, the model predicted progression to ophthalmopathy with approximately 71% sensitivity and approximately 78% specificity, a median of around 6.6 months before onset. To identify TCR V-J signatures that set the groups apart, the researchers used a discovery cohort of 100 patients, made up of some 41 with Graves' ophthalmopathy and around 58 with stable Graves' hyperthyroidism. Whether ophthalmopathy could be predicted prospectively was tested in an independent validation cohort made up of under 20 hyperthyroidism patients plus 17 patients who later progressed to ophthalmopathy. The 100 discovery patients were randomly split 7:3 into training and test sets. In addition, the study compared T-cell repertoires in thyroid tissue and in blood from 6 or 7 Graves' hyperthyroidism patients. Following sampling, methimazole starting at 30 mg daily was given to hyperthyroidism patients, and high-dose intravenous methylprednisolone was given to ophthalmopathy patients. Libraries were constructed in a second round of multiplex PCR, after which size selection and purification were carried out. Paired-end sequencing of the libraries was performed with 100 bp reads on an Illumina HiSeq2000. SOAPnuke was used to process the raw data, removing reads that contained adapters or uncalled bases, had a mean Phred below 15, or lacked an exact match to the constant primer or identifier. High-quality paired reads were merged with COPE v1.2.5, and unique nucleotide sequences were defined as clonotypes. MiTCR v1.1 was used to align the clonotypes against IMGT TRBV, TRBD and TRBJ reference segments. Analysis was restricted to V-J combinations with a frequency above 0.0001, which covered just over 98% of repertoires. The TCS score was defined as the ratio of F50 (clonal expansion) to E x V (chaos), calculated using BLOSUM62-based TCRdist between CDR3 peptides within each V-J. Welch's t-statistics and random forest reduced around 550 V-J features to 10 to 15, which were used in a naive Bayes classifier (R e1071). Sample size was not statistically predetermined, and blinding of investigators to group allocation was not performed. According to the paper, TCR Vbeta CDR3 sequencing was carried out on approximately 140 peripheral blood samples, which came from fewer than 50 ophthalmopathy, some 73 hyperthyroidism and approximately 17 progressor patients.

The input for sequencing was peripheral blood mononuclear cells (PBMCs), taken at new diagnosis, from a patient treated with antithyroid drugs. The chain is encoded by TRBV20-1 joined to TRBJ1-1, with a tentative D gene TRBD1 over 6 matching bases. The receptor was isolated from a young man with Graves disease. Donor details come from another sample of the same person, matched by shared clones. The sequenced DNA is TGCAGTGCTAGAGTCGGGGGCCCGAACACTGAAGCTTTCTTT. Translation gives CSARVGGPNTEAFF.